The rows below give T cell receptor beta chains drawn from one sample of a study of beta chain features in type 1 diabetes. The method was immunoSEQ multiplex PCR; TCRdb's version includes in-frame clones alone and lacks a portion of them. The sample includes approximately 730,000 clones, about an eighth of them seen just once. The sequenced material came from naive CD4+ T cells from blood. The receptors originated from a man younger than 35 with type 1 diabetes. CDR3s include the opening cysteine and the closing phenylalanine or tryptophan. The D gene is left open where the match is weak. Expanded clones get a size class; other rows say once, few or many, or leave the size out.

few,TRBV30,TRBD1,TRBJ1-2,CAWTTTGAVFYGYTF,TGTGCCTGGACCACGACAGGGGCTGTGTTCTATGGCTACACCTTC
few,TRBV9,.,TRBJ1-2,CASSVGDTLTLNYGYTF,TGTGCCAGCAGCGTCGGGGACACGTTAACGCTTAACTATGGCTACACCTTC
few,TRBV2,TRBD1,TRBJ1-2,CASSADRDYGYTF,TGTGCCAGCAGTGCCGACAGGGACTATGGCTACACCTTC
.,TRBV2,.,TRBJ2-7,CASKEEYEQYF,TGTGCCAGCAAAGAGGAATACGAGCAGTACTTC
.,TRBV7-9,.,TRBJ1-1,CASSLGVGNTEAFF,TGTGCCAGCAGCTTAGGAGTAGGTAACACTGAAGCTTTCTTT
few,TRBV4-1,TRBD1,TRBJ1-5,CASSQRDSKNQPQHF,TGCGCCAGCAGCCAACGGGACAGTAAGAATCAGCCCCAGCATTTT
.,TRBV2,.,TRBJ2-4,CASSEEHLAKNIQYF,TGTGCCAGCAGTGAAGAACACCTAGCCAAAAACATTCAGTACTTC
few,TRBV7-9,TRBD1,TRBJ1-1,CASNPSTGQGGTEAFF,TGTGCCAGCAACCCCTCGACAGGGCAGGGGGGCACTGAAGCTTTCTTT
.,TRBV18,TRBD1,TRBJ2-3,CASSPGTGDTQYF,TGTGCCAGCTCCCCCGGGACAGGTGATACGCAGTATTTT
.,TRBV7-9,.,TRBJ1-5,CASSSDTHSNQPQHF,TGTGCCAGCAGCTCCGACACGCATAGCAATCAGCCCCAGCATTTT
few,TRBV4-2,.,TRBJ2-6,CASSQDRGTSSGANVLTF,TGTGCCAGCAGCCAAGATAGGGGTACTAGCTCTGGGGCCAACGTCCTGACTTTC
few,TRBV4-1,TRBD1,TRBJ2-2,CASRTNRGANTGELFF,TGCGCCAGCAGAACCAACAGGGGAGCGAACACCGGGGAGCTGTTTTTT
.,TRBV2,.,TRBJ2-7,CASISGGPYEQYF,TGTGCCAGCATCTCGGGGGGCCCCTACGAGCAGTACTTC
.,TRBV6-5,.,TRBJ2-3,CASSYDTGTDTQYF,TGTGCCAGCAGTTACGACACCGGCACAGATACGCAGTATTTT
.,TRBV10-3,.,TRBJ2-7,CAISDGILYEQYF,TGTGCCATCAGTGATGGGATCCTCTACGAGCAGTACTTC
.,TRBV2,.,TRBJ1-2,CASSESGQAGGYGYTF,TGTGCCAGCAGTGAAAGCGGGCAGGCCGGCGGCTATGGCTACACCTTC
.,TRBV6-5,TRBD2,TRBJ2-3,CASSPTSGGSDTQYF,TGTGCCAGCAGCCCGACTAGCGGGGGTTCAGATACGCAGTATTTT
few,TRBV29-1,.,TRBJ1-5,CSAQDTSNQPQHF,TGCAGCGCGCAGGACACCAGCAATCAGCCCCAGCATTTT
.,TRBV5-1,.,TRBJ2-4,CASSLEGAEQGRIYF,TGCGCCAGCAGCTTGGAAGGCGCCGAACAGGGACGGATCTACTTC
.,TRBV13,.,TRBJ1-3,CASTLLSGNTIYF,TGTGCCAGCACTTTACTCTCTGGAAACACCATATATTTT
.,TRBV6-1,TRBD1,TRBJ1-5,CASSLDRGKPQHF,TGTGCCAGCAGTCTGGACAGGGGCAAGCCCCAGCATTTT
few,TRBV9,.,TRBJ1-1,CASSMDRNTEAFF,TGTGCCAGCAGCATGGACAGAAACACTGAAGCTTTCTTT
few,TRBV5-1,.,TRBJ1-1,CASSLSGTNTEAFF,TGCGCCAGCAGCTTGTCCGGAACGAACACTGAAGCTTTCTTT
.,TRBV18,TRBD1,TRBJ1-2,CASSPEGAHGYTF,TGTGCCAGCTCACCGGAGGGGGCGCATGGCTACACCTTC
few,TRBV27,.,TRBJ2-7,CASSLVGTAIRQYF,TGTGCCAGCAGTTTAGTTGGGACGGCTATACGGCAGTACTTC
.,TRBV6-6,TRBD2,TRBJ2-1,CASSFPGLAGHEQFF,TGTGCCAGCAGTTTTCCAGGACTAGCGGGGCATGAGCAGTTCTTC
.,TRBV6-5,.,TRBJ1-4,CASRGNEKLFF,TGTGCCAGCAGGGGAAATGAAAAACTGTTTTTT
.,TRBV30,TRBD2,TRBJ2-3,CAWSLQTGGVDTQYF,TGTGCCTGGAGTCTTCAAACGGGGGGTGTAGATACGCAGTATTTT
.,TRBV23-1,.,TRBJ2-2,CASSPLPDRLNTGELFF,TGCGCCAGCAGTCCTTTGCCCGACAGGCTAAACACCGGGGAGCTGTTTTTT
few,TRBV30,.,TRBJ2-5,CAWGWGRETQYF,TGTGCCTGGGGGTGGGGGAGAGAGACCCAGTACTTC
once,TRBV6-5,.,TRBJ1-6,CASSSPAEGGNSPLHF,TGTGCCAGCAGTTCCCCCGCGGAGGGTGGAAATTCACCCCTCCACTTT
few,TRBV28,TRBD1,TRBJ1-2,CASSLPFGTGGNGYTF,TGTGCCAGCAGTTTACCTTTCGGGACAGGGGGAAATGGCTACACCTTC